The 26 T cell receptor beta chains presented below share a single source sample, sequenced in a study of response to subunit inactivated influenza vaccine. Using its own MiXCR run on the RT-PCR reads, TCRdb lists one record per CDR3 protein. The table shows more than 500,000 distinct CDR3 sequences, with 11% occurring only once. These sequences were also reported in another study, on T cells expressing NK-cell markers. Per that study: The TCR beta cDNA came from 5'RACE template switching with UMIs.

Sequencing was performed on PBMCs from blood, taken on the day of vaccination. The receptors stem from a man in his fifties or sixties who received an inactivated influenza vaccine.

This clonotype was counted between two and nine times. The chain joins TRBV7-2 to TRBJ2-5; D unclear. V gave up 1 base and J gave up 2 bases, with 17 bases separating them. CDR1 and CDR2 (germline): SGHTA, FQGNSA. There are 17 residues in the CDR3. The DNA for the CDR3 is TGTGCCAGCAGCTTAGTTGGCCTGCCGACCTATCAAGAGACCCAGTACTTC. This codes for CASSLVGLPTYQETQYF.

This chain connects TRBV27 to TRBJ2-5; possible D gene TRBD1, 6 bases. Germline CDR1 MNHEY, CDR2 SMNVEV (reference sequence). CDR3 size: 13 residues. Between the trimmed V and J ends, which lost 6 bases and 4 bases, there was a span of 12 bases. CDR3: CASSSGAVETQYF. CDR3 DNA: TGTGCCAGCAGCTCAGGGGCCGTAGAGACCCAGTACTTC.

This clonotype has a count of ten or more. The V gene is TRBV6-2 or TRBV6-3, the J gene TRBJ2-1; TRBD2 agrees at 15 bases. Trimming removed 3 bases from V and 5 bases from J; junction bases left unmatched: 8. The CDR3 loop spans 18 amino acids. Per germline, CDR1 MNHEY and CDR2 SVGEGT. The CDR3 spells CASSYSGLAGGPHNEQFF. CDR3 DNA sequence: TGTGCCAGCAGTTATAGCGGACTAGCGGGAGGGCCACACAATGAGCAGTTCTTC.

This clonotype has ten or more counts. This sequence joins TRBV2 and TRBJ2-7, with TRBD1 identical over 7 bases. The CDR3 is 14 amino acids. The V and J ends lost 9 bases and 3 bases, in that order; junction bases with no gene match: 11. The germline CDR1 and CDR2 sequences are SNHLY and FYNNEI. This chain's CDR3 is CASLFGTDHYEQYF. The CDR3 nucleotides are TGTGCCAGTTTATTCGGGACAGACCACTACGAGCAGTACTTC.

CDR3 in amino acids: CSARDGPGRETQYF. CDR3 nucleotide sequence: TGCAGTGCTCGGGACGGGCCGGGTAGGGAGACCCAGTACTTC. This rearrangement joins TRBV20-1 to TRBJ2-5; D may correspond to TRBD1 or TRBD2 (5 bases each). Trimming pared 5 bases from V and 5 bases from J, leaving 18 bases between. This CDR3 is 14 amino acids long. Germline CDR1 and CDR2: DFQATT and SNEGSKA (reference sequence).

This clonotype was picked up many times. The CDR3 is CASSQDLLGEQYF. CDR3 DNA sequence: TGTGCCAGCAGCCAGGACCTGCTGGGCGAGCAGTACTTC. The V gene is TRBV28, the J gene TRBJ2-7, with D uncertain. Per the germline V gene, CDR1 is MDHEN and CDR2 is SYDVKM. The CDR3 sequence is 13 residues long. V lost 6 bases to trimming and J lost 6 bases, with 15 bases between them.

This clonotype was seen more than once but under ten times. The rearrangement links TRBV4-3 to TRBJ2-3; D assignment may be TRBD1 or TRBD2 (5 bases each). Germline V gene data show CDR1 as LGHNA and CDR2 as YSLEER. The CDR3 has 19 amino acids. V gave up 0 bases and J gave up 0 bases, with 19 bases separating them. The CDR3 DNA reads TGCGCCAGCAGCCAAGAGATAAGAGGGGCACCTACTAGCACAGATACGCAGTATTTT. Protein sequence: CASSQEIRGAPTSTDTQYF.

This chain uses TRBV20-1 with TRBJ2-3, with D possibly called TRBD1 or TRBD2 (5 bases each). The CDR3 is 15 amino acids. V was clipped by 3 bases and J by 2 bases, with 15 bases between them. CDR1 and CDR2 from the germline V gene are DFQATT and SNEGSKA (reference sequence). CDR3 region: CSASPPGTYTDTQYF. CDR3 DNA: TGCAGTGCTAGCCCCCCGGGGACCTACACAGATACGCAGTATTTT.

V is TRBV29-1 and J is TRBJ2-3, with D possibly TRBD2 on 5 matching bases. The V and J ends lost 2 bases and 1 base respectively, with 7 bases between them. This CDR3 is built from 13 residues. Germline V CDR1 and CDR2: SQVTM, ANQGSEA. The CDR3 loop is CSVERGRTDTQYF. In DNA, the CDR3 is TGCAGCGTTGAACGAGGGCGCACAGATACGCAGTATTTT.

The rearrangement links TRBV28 to TRBJ2-7; D is tentatively TRBD1 or TRBD2 (5 bases each). V was pared by 6 bases and J by 6 bases, with 21 bases between. Germline assignment: CDR1 MDHEN and CDR2 SYDVKM. This CDR3 has 15 amino acids. CDR3 sequence (DNA): TGTGCCAGCAGCACCCCCAGGCAGGGAGTCTCCGAGCAGTACTTC. Translation gives CASSTPRQGVSEQYF.

In its sample, this clonotype was seen many times. J is TRBJ1-1 and V is TRBV15; D call uncertain. The length of the CDR3 is 13 residues. Germline V lookup: CDR1 LNHNV, CDR2 YYDKDF (reference sequence). V gave up 2 bases and J gave up 1 base, with 5 bases separating them. DNA for the CDR3: TGTGCCACCAGCAGATCAGAGAACACTGAAGCTTTCTTT. It specifies CATSRSENTEAFF.

Worth noting for this clonotype: Sequence at one end of the junction differs from germline and may be a read error. The chain joins TRBV20-1 to TRBJ2-5; maybe TRBD1 (6 bases). CDR3 size: 14 residues. Germline-derived CDR1 and CDR2 are DFQATT and SNEGSKA (reference sequence). The CDR3 DNA is TGTAGTGCCAATAGACAGGTTCAGCAAGAGACCCAGTACTTC. This translates into CSANRQVQQETQYF.

This clonotype was observed a handful of times. The V and J genes are TRBV7-9 and TRBJ2-2; D remains ambiguous. V lost 1 base, J lost 6 bases, and 9 bases lay in between. The CDR3 consists of 14 residues. The germline V gene has CDR1 SEHNR and CDR2 FQNEAQ (reference sequence). CDR3 region: CASSLGGLSGELFF. The CDR3 region has the DNA TGTGCCAGCAGCTTAGGCGGCTTGTCCGGGGAGCTGTTTTTT.

This clonotype has at least ten counts. The genes are TRBV12-3 or TRBV12-4 and TRBJ1-2, with no clear D. This CDR3 contains 15 residues. Trimming pared 6 bases from V and 0 bases from J, leaving 14 bases between. The CDR3 spells CASRHTMTPNYGYTF. Written as DNA, the CDR3 is TGTGCCAGCAGACATACAATGACACCTAACTATGGCTACACCTTC.

The chain has TRBV10-3 and TRBJ2-7; 9 positions agree with TRBD2. V gave up 11 bases and J gave up 0 bases; unmatched junction bases: 8. The germline V gene encodes CDR1 ENHRY and CDR2 SYGVKD. The CDR3 covers 14 residues. CDR3 nucleotide sequence: TGTGCCGTCGCCCTAGCGGGAAACTCCTACGAGCAGTACTTC. This gives the protein CAVALAGNSYEQYF.

This clonotype has only a few counts. This rearrangement joins TRBV4-2 to TRBJ2-5; the match to TRBD2 covers 7 bases. The CDR3 has 15 amino acids. Germline V gives CDR1 LGHNA, CDR2 YNFKEQ. Trimming at V came to 4 bases and at J to 0 bases, leaving 5 bases not matched to a gene. CDR3 DNA: TGTGCCAGCAGCCCCTTGGGGGGGGACCAAGAGACCCAGTACTTC. Translated, it gives CASSPLGGDQETQYF.

This clonotype turned up a few times. The rearrangement links TRBV7-2 to TRBJ2-7; 10 bases agree with TRBD1. The germline gives CDR1 SGHTA, CDR2 FQGNSA. This CDR3 spans 16 amino acids. The junction had 10 bases not matched to a gene; V was cut back by 4 bases and J by 4 bases. CDR3 sequence (DNA): TGTGCCAGCAGCTCCCGGACAGGGGGAAGAACTTACGAGCAGTACTTC. It specifies CASSSRTGGRTYEQYF.

In this sample, this clonotype turned up a few times. The CDR3 region is CASSQGGWYGYTF. DNA for the CDR3: TGTGCCAGCAGCCAGGGGGGCTGGTATGGCTACACCTTC. This sequence joins TRBV14 and TRBJ1-2; a weak D match, TRBD1 (6 bases). The V end lost 3 bases, the J end lost 5 bases, and 10 bases lay between the germline ends. Looked up from germline, CDR1 is SGHDN and CDR2 is FVKESK. CDR3 size: 13 residues.

This clonotype turned up a few times. This chain joins TRBV12-3 or TRBV12-4 and TRBJ2-5; D tentatively fits TRBD1 or TRBD2 (5 bases each). There are 14 residues in the CDR3. The germline V and J ends were trimmed by 3 bases and 5 bases, with 13 bases remaining between them. Here the CDR3 reads CASSFSTGRETQYF. The CDR3 nucleotides are TGTGCCAGCAGTTTCAGCACGGGGCGGGAGACCCAGTACTTC.

The rearrangement joins TRBV12-3 or TRBV12-4 to TRBJ1-5; D call uncertain. The CDR3 has 13 residues. Trimming removed 1 base from V and 8 bases from J, with 9 bases in between. The CDR3 bases are TGTGCCAGCAGTTTAGGAGGGTCTGAGCCCCAGCATTTT. Translating gives CASSLGGSEPQHF.

Ten or more counts support this clonotype. The chain uses TRBV28 and TRBJ2-4; D call uncertain. V gave up 2 bases and J gave up 7 bases, with 3 bases separating them. The CDR3 has 11 amino acids. The germline V gene has CDR1 MDHEN and CDR2 SYDVKM. CDR3 DNA sequence: TGTGCCAGCAGTTTAACCAACATTCAGTACTTC. Encoded protein: CASSLTNIQYF.

This clonotype was counted between two and nine times. V and J are TRBV20-1 and TRBJ2-5; D gene uncertain. Germline CDR1 and CDR2: DFQATT and SNEGSKA (reference sequence). The germline V and J ends were trimmed by 2 bases and 1 base, with 5 bases remaining between them. The length of the CDR3 is 12 residues. DNA of the CDR3: TGCAGTGCTAGAAGAAGCCAAGAGACCCAGTACTTC. Translated: CSARRSQETQYF.

This clonotype was detected many times. The J gene is TRBJ2-7, the V gene TRBV24-1, with unresolved D. Germline assignment: CDR1 KGHDR and CDR2 SFDVKD. The CDR3 is made up of 13 amino acids. The ends were cut back, 0 bases at V and 7 bases at J, with 9 bases in the middle. The CDR3 here is CATSDLGSSEQYF. CDR3 in DNA: TGTGCCACCAGTGATTTGGGGTCCTCGGAGCAGTACTTC.

The V gene is TRBV9, the J gene TRBJ2-1; a possible D gene is TRBD2 (5 bases). V dropped 3 bases and J dropped 0 bases, with 13 bases sitting between them. The CDR3 has 16 amino acids. Germline CDR1 and CDR2: SGDLS and YYNGEE. The CDR3 protein is CASSAQAVSSYNEQFF. The CDR3 region has the DNA TGTGCCAGCAGCGCTCAAGCGGTCTCCTCCTACAATGAGCAGTTCTTC.

This clonotype was recorded a few times. The genes are TRBV2 and TRBJ2-1; the D gene is possibly TRBD2 (7 bases). V lost 2 bases, J lost 4 bases, and 15 bases lay in between. This CDR3 has 16 residues. CDR1 is SNHLY and CDR2 is FYNNEI in the germline V gene. CDR3: CASSEIWAGAYNEQFF. DNA for the CDR3: TGTGCCAGCAGTGAAATTTGGGCGGGGGCTTACAATGAGCAGTTCTTC.

This chain uses TRBV6-5 with TRBJ2-1, with D perhaps assigned TRBD1 or TRBD2 (5 bases each). Trimming took 0 bases from V and 4 from J, leaving 7 bases between them. This CDR3 is 14 amino acids long. Germline V lookup: CDR1 MNHEY, CDR2 SVGAGI. In DNA form, the CDR3 reads TGTGCCAGCAGTTACTCCGGGACGTACAATGAGCAGTTCTTC. As protein: CASSYSGTYNEQFF.